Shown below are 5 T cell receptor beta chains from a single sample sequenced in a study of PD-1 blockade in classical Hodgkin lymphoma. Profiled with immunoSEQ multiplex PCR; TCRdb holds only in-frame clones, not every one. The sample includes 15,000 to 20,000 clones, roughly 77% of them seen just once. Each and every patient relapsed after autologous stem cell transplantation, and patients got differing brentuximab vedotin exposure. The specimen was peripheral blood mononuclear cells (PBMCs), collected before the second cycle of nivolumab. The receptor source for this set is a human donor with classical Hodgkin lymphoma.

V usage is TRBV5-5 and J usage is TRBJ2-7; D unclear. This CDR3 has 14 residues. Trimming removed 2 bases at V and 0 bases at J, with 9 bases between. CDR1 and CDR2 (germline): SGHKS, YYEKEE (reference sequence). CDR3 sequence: CASSLPGLSYEQYF. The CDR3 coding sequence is TGTGCCAGCAGCTTACCGGGCCTCTCCTACGAGCAGTACTTC.

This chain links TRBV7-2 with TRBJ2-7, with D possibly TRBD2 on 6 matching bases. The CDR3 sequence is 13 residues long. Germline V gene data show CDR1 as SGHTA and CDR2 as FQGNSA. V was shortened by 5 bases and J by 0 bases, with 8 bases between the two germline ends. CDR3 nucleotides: TGTGCCAGCAGCGCGGGAAGCTCCTACGAGCAGTACTTC. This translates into CASSAGSSYEQYF. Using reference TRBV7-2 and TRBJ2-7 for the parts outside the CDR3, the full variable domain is GAGVSQSPSNKVTEKGKDVELRCDPISGHTALYWYRQSLGQGLEFLIYFQGNSAPDKSGLPSDRFSAERTGGSVSTLTIQRTQQEDSAVYLCASSAGSSYEQYFGPGTRLTVT.

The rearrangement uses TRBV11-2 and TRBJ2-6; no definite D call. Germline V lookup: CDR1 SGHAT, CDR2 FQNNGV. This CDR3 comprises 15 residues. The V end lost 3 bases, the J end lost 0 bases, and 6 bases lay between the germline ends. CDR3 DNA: TGTGCCAGCAGCTTGCAGCCCTCTGGGGCCAACGTCCTGACTTTC. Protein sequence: CASSLQPSGANVLTF.

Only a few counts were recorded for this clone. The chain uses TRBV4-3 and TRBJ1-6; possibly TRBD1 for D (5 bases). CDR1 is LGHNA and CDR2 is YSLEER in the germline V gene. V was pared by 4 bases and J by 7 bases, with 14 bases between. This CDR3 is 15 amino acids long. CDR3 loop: CASSPLGEGNSPLHF. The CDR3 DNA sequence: TGCGCCAGCAGCCCCCTAGGGGAGGGGAATTCACCCCTCCACTTT.

The CDR3 nucleotides are TGTGCCAGCAGAGTAGGGGGTTCTCAGCCCCAGCATTTT. Amino acids: CASRVGGSQPQHF. The chain combines TRBV28 with TRBJ1-5, with a weak D call TRBD1 (6 bases). Per germline, CDR1 MDHEN and CDR2 SYDVKM. The CDR3 length is 13 residues. Between the trimmed V and J ends, which lost 6 bases and 6 bases, there was a span of 12 bases.